These 11 T cell receptor beta chains came from one sample sequenced in a study of T cell responses to AZD1222 COVID-19 vaccine. The method was immunoSEQ multiplex PCR; TCRdb's version includes in-frame clones alone and lacks a portion of them. The sample contains 100,000 to 120,000 clones, around 89% of which appear only once. Source: peripheral blood, taken on day 0 of AZD1222 vaccination. Source of these receptors: an adult in good health.

CDR3 amino acids: CASSPRDRKNTEAFF. The CDR3 nucleotides are TGTGCCAGTAGCCCACGGGACAGAAAGAACACTGAAGCTTTCTTT. The rearrangement links TRBV19 to TRBJ1-1, with TRBD1 matching over 7 bases. The V gene's germline CDR1 is LNHDA and CDR2 SQIVND (reference sequence). The J segment lost 1 base and the V segment lost 6 bases, leaving 8 bases of the junction unmatched. The CDR3 sequence is 15 residues long.

This chain connects TRBV6-5 to TRBJ1-1; D might be TRBD1 (5 bases). The CDR3 spans 16 residues. Per germline, CDR1 MNHEY and CDR2 SVGAGI. V was shortened by 1 base and J by 6 bases, with 18 bases between the two germline ends. The CDR3 bases are TGTGCCAGCAGTTACTTCCAATCGGGGGGTGTTGCTGAAGCTTTCTTT. Its protein is CASSYFQSGGVAEAFF.

This clone was found a few times. The V and J genes are TRBV19 and TRBJ1-1; weak D call: TRBD1 (5 bases). Looked up from germline, CDR1 is LNHDA and CDR2 is SQIVND (reference sequence). The CDR3 covers 15 residues. V was trimmed by 3 bases and J by 5 bases, leaving 16 bases between them. The CDR3 protein is CASSIGAGQMTEAFF. CDR3 coding DNA: TGTGCCAGTAGTATCGGAGCAGGGCAGATGACTGAAGCTTTCTTT.

The gene calls are TRBV4-1 and TRBJ2-2; TRBD2 matches at 14 bases. The V gene's germline CDR1 is MGHRA and CDR2 YSYEKL. CDR3 length equals 19 residues. Losses at the gene ends were 2 bases for V and 4 bases for J; bases not matched to a gene: 9. In DNA form, the CDR3 reads TGCGCCAGCAGCCAACCTTTGACTAGCGGGAGGGCCCGCACCGGGGAGCTGTTTTTT. As protein: CASSQPLTSGRARTGELFF.

The CDR3 nucleotides read TGTGCCAGCAGCTTTTGGGTCACTGAAGCTTTCTTT. Protein sequence: CASSFWVTEAFF. J is TRBJ1-1 and V is TRBV12-1. TRBV12-1 counts as a pseudogene. The CDR3 totals 12 residues.

The CDR3 loop reads CASSDRPRGTTEAFF. CDR3 bases: TGTGCCAGCAGTGATAGACCGAGGGGGACCACTGAAGCTTTCTTT. This rearrangement joins TRBV6-1 to TRBJ1-1; D is possibly TRBD1 (6 bases). Deletions cut 3 bases from V and 4 bases from J, with 15 bases between. Germline V lookup: CDR1 MNHNS, CDR2 SASEGT. The CDR3 covers 15 residues.

The rearrangement uses TRBV2 and TRBJ1-4; D is uncertain. CDR1 SNHLY and CDR2 FYNNEI come from the germline V gene. The CDR3 loop spans 13 amino acids. V was clipped by 4 bases and J by 5 bases, with 8 bases between them. The CDR3 coding sequence is TGTGCCAGCAGTGTTTCGCCGAATGAAAAACTGTTTTTT. Protein: CASSVSPNEKLFF.

This chain connects TRBV10-3 to TRBJ2-7; TRBD2 aligns across 9 bases. The CDR3 runs 17 residues. Germline trimming cut 3 bases from V and 6 bases from J; bases unmatched to any gene: 15. The germline gives CDR1 ENHRY, CDR2 SYGVKD. CDR3 residues: CAISDVGGAGGLAEQYF. CDR3 nucleotide sequence: TGTGCCATCAGTGACGTGGGGGGAGCGGGAGGTCTTGCCGAGCAGTACTTC.

The gene calls are TRBV2 and TRBJ1-1, with D possibly being TRBD1 (5 bases). Germline values: CDR1 SNHLY, CDR2 FYNNEI. V shed 6 bases and J shed 5 bases, with 13 bases lying between them. The CDR3 has 13 amino acids. In nucleotides, the CDR3 is TGTGCCAGCAGGTACGGGGCGGGGACTGAAGCTTTCTTT. Translated, it gives CASRYGAGTEAFF.

The chain links TRBV7-8 to TRBJ2-5, with a weak D call TRBD2 (5 bases). V lost 1 base to trimming and J lost 4 bases, with 13 bases between them. From germline, CDR1 is SGHVS and CDR2 FQNEAQ. CDR3 length: 15 amino acids. The chain's CDR3 is CASSLVPAGRETQYF. The CDR3 region has the DNA TGTGCCAGCAGCTTAGTTCCGGCGGGCAGAGAGACCCAGTACTTC.

V gene TRBV6-5 combines with J gene TRBJ1-1; the match to TRBD1 covers 7 bases. The CDR3 sequence is 13 residues long. Germline CDR1 reads MNHEY; CDR2 reads SVGAGI. Trimming at V came to 11 bases and at J to 0 bases, leaving 6 bases not matched to a gene. The CDR3 protein is CAPPGQLNTEAFF. In nucleotides, the CDR3 is TGTGCCCCGCCGGGACAGCTGAACACTGAAGCTTTCTTT.